This T cell receptor (beta chain) comes out of a study of blood T cells in healthy people across ages. General observations from the study: Naive CD4+ cell counts and diversity both ran higher in long-lived than in aged donors.

The draw of peripheral blood yielded approximately 10 milliliters from each donor. Every sample had a minimum of 6.5 million PBMCs isolated. With a J-beta primer mix and a sample-barcoded 5' primer, a second PCR ran about 6 to 11 cycles. Samples each returned at least 2.5 million CDR3-containing paired-end reads. TCRdb re-called the 5' RACE reads with MiXCR, one entry per CDR3 protein. The sample records about 760,000 distinct CDR3 sequences, roughly 25% being singletons. V dropped 4 bases and J dropped 2; count of bases not matched to a gene: 11. The CDR3 contains 17 residues. Germline V CDR1 and CDR2: SQVTM, ANQGSEA. A note on this clonotype: Antigen specificity is unknown.

This sample also appeared in a second study, on T cells of mothers and their children.

This TCR was sampled from a boy aged 10-17 years in good health. The material sequenced was blood. This chain joins TRBV29-1 and TRBJ2-6; the match to TRBD1 covers 7 bases. As DNA, the CDR3 is TGCAGCGTTGGGGGGACAGCATTAAGCCCTGGGGCCAACGTCCTGACTTTC. Amino acid sequence: CSVGGTALSPGANVLTF.